This TCR beta chain was retrieved from a study of T cells expressing NK-cell markers (dated by TCRdb to the early 2020s). Looking at the study overall: TCR beta-chain repertoires were profiled in sorted CD3+CD56+NKG2C+, CD3+CD56+NKG2C- and CD3+CD56-NKG2C+ T-cell subsets from about 8 donors. Seven of the eight sequenced donors were HCMV-seropositive and one was HCMV-seronegative. The eight sequenced donors were randomly selected healthy volunteers, three men and five women. Illumina HiSeq 2000/2500, MiSeq or NextSeq was used to sequence libraries as 2 x 150 bp reads. The full study reports these points: Those dominant clonotypes were again the most abundant among CD3+CD56-NKG2C+ cells in a handful of donors, at about 28.3-60.1%. Whether the expanded NKG2C-expressing T cell clones were specific for HCMV antigens remained unclear. In several donors, the dominant CD3+CD56+NKG2C+ clonotypes were found to rank among the top 10 CD8+ clonotypes and to make up 1.0-7.0% of CD8+ T cells.

HCMV serostatus was determined by detecting HCMV-specific IgG in serum with a commercial ELISA kit. Peripheral blood mononuclear cells were isolated from blood by Ficoll density gradient centrifugation. This sample was sequenced with an Illumina HiSeq 2000. TCR beta cDNA libraries were made by 5'RACE template switching that added a universal primer site and unique molecular identifiers. Priming for cDNA synthesis came from the TCR beta constant segment, and two successive PCR amplification steps followed. As for how the authors treated the data: Reads were demultiplexed and grouped by UMI with MIGEC, and clonotypes were assembled and quantified with MiTCR. Only TCR cDNA sequences supported by at least two reads were kept to exclude erroneous sequences. Downstream repertoire analysis used the tcR package, and clonotypes were matched across fractions by CDR3 nucleotide sequence plus V segment. Antigen specificity was annotated against VDJdb with VDJmatch, allowing one amino acid substitution in CDR3. After the reads were reprocessed by TCRdb, one entry was made per CDR3 protein sequence, with no DNA. The V and J calls and clone size are TCRdb's, not the authors'. The sample table includes approximately 110,000 distinct CDR3 sequences. The top ten clones comprise approximately 18% of the sample.

Measured from the cysteine to the phenylalanine, the CDR3 is 14 residues long. There is no recorded DNA. The CDR1 and CDR2 encoded by the germline V gene are MDHEN and SYDVKM. As concerns this clonotype: What this receptor recognizes is not known.

The receptor was derived from a woman between 18 and 70 years old in good health. Here the chain combines TRBV28 and TRBJ2-3; TCRdb returns TRBD2, unconfirmable since there is no DNA. The sequenced material came from blood T cells: a sorted CD56 or NKG2C T cell subset, CD4+ or CD8+ T cells, or bulk PBMC T cells (not recorded which). The CDR3 protein sequence reads: CASSSGIAGDTQYF.